These T cell receptor beta chains were read from a single sample in a study of blood T cell repertoires in COVID-19. Clones were sequenced by immunoSEQ multiplex PCR, and TCRdb holds only the in-frame ones, with some missing. The table has approximately 160,000 clones, more than 70% seen once. Specimen: peripheral blood. The receptors come from a man younger than 35 with active or convalescent COVID-19. Both conserved end residues are part of each CDR3. The D gene is left open where the match is weak. Clone size is stated in some rows and not others, as once, few, many or a class when expanded.

j_call clone_size d_call v_call cdr3_nt cdr3_aa
TRBJ2-3 NA NA TRBV3-1/TRBV3-2 TGTGCCAGCAGCCGTACGGGAGATACGCAGTATTTT CASSRTGDTQYF
TRBJ1-2 NA TRBD1 TRBV7-9 TGTGCCAGCAGCTTAACCCAGGGGGATGGCTACACCTTC CASSLTQGDGYTF
TRBJ1-2 NA NA TRBV29-1 TGCAGCGTTGAAGGAGTCTCAGGAGGGAGCTATGGCTACACCTTC CSVEGVSGGSYGYTF
TRBJ2-5 once TRBD2 TRBV18 TGTGCCAGCTCACCGAAAGGAGTAGCGGGGATACAAGAGACCCAGTACTTC CASSPKGVAGIQETQYF
TRBJ1-5 NA NA TRBV4-1 TGCGCCAGCAGCCAAGATCGCGGTTTTGGGCCCCAGCATTTT CASSQDRGFGPQHF
TRBJ2-5 NA TRBD1 TRBV28 TGTGCCAGCAGTCCTCTTCGACAGGGTCCAGAGACCCAGTACTTC CASSPLRQGPETQYF
TRBJ1-5 NA NA TRBV5-6 TGTGCCAGCAGCTTGCCAAGGGCGGGACGAGGATATAGCAATCAGCCCCAGCATTTT CASSLPRAGRGYSNQPQHF
TRBJ1-2 NA TRBD1 TRBV2 TGTGCCGGGACAGCTAACTATGGCTACACCTTC CAGTANYGYTF
TRBJ2-1 NA NA TRBV19 TGTGCCAGTAGTATAGGGGGAGGTGGAGTATACAATGAGCAGTTCTTC CASSIGGGGVYNEQFF
TRBJ1-3 once NA TRBV2 TGTGCCAGCAGGGACAGAACCTCTGGAAACACCATATATTTT CASRDRTSGNTIYF
TRBJ1-5 NA TRBD1 TRBV15 TGTGCCACCAGCAGAGATTTTTTCGACAGGGCCAATCAGCCCCAGCATTTT CATSRDFFDRANQPQHF